This passage covers 32 T cell receptor beta chains from one sample sequenced in a study of shared clonotypes between healthy human individuals. CD45RO negativity and positive selection for CCR7 defined naive CD8 cells, a population that excluded terminally differentiated effector memory CD45RA+ cells. Assay: immunoSEQ multiplex PCR; the TCRdb copy retains only in-frame clones and omits some. The table lists hundreds of thousands of clones, about 95% of them singletons. Sequenced input: naive CD8+ T cells sorted from blood. These receptors all come from a woman aged 30 to 39 in good health.

The J gene is TRBJ2-7, the V gene TRBV28; 7 bases fit TRBD1. From germline, CDR1 is MDHEN and CDR2 SYDVKM. The CDR3 totals 13 residues. V lost 6 bases, J lost 3 bases, and 5 bases stayed unmatched. The CDR3 DNA reads TGTGCCAGCAGGGACAGGTCAAGCTACGAGCAGTACTTC. Encoded protein: CASRDRSSYEQYF.

The rearrangement uses TRBV10-3 and TRBJ2-3, with 16 bases matching TRBD2. CDR1 and CDR2 from the germline V gene are ENHRY and SYGVKD. The CDR3 consists of 15 residues. V was pared by 8 bases and J by 2 bases, with 1 base of the junction left unmatched. The CDR3 nucleotides are TGTGCCATCGGGACTAGCGGGAGGGCCACAGATACGCAGTATTTT. Translating it yields CAIGTSGRATDTQYF.

This sequence joins TRBV28 and TRBJ2-7, with 7 bases lining up with TRBD2. The J segment lost 0 bases and the V segment lost 6 bases, leaving 8 bases of the junction unmatched. This CDR3 comprises 15 residues. The V gene's germline CDR1 is MDHEN and CDR2 SYDVKM. The CDR3 reads CASRKSGNPSYEQYF. The DNA of the CDR3 is TGTGCCAGCAGGAAGAGCGGGAATCCCTCCTACGAGCAGTACTTC.

This rearrangement joins TRBV27 to TRBJ2-1; the match to TRBD1 covers 7 bases. The CDR3 has 15 residues. CDR1 and CDR2 (germline): MNHEY, SMNVEV (reference sequence). V lost 7 bases and J lost 3; bases outside the gene matches: 9. CDR3 nucleotide sequence: TGTGCCAGCACGCCACAGGGGCCGCACTACAATGAGCAGTTCTTC. This translates into CASTPQGPHYNEQFF.

The rearrangement links TRBV15 to TRBJ2-2; 8 nucleotides agree with TRBD1. The CDR3 contains 16 residues. V was pared by 5 bases and J by 3 bases, with 8 bases of the junction left unmatched. The germline CDR1 and CDR2 sequences are LNHNV and YYDKDF (reference sequence). CDR3 bases: TGTGCCACCAGCGGCAACAGGGGGAGACACACCGGGGAGCTGTTTTTT. Protein product: CATSGNRGRHTGELFF.

The genes are TRBV7-9 and TRBJ2-3; perhaps TRBD1 as D (6 bases). This CDR3 has 15 residues. Trimming left V 4 bases short and J 0 bases short, with 11 bases between. CDR1 and CDR2 (germline): SEHNR, FQNEAQ (reference sequence). CDR3 region: CASSSTGSSTDTQYF. The DNA for the CDR3 is TGTGCCAGCAGCTCGACAGGTTCTAGCACAGATACGCAGTATTTT.

V gene TRBV20-1 combines with J gene TRBJ2-5, with no clear D. The tail of the sequence fits TRBJ2-7 better, so the J call may be wrong. Germline CDR1 reads DFQATT; CDR2 reads SNEGSKA (reference sequence). CDR3 size: 11 residues. CDR3 DNA sequence: TGCAGTGCCCTAATCTGGGGCGAGCAGTACTTC. Its translation is CSALIWGEQYF.

The chain links TRBV2 to TRBJ1-1; D is unresolved. CDR1 is SNHLY, CDR2 FYNNEI, per germline. Trimming stripped 6 bases from V and 14 bases from J, with 19 bases between. CDR3 length: 12 residues. CDR3 amino acids: CASRKLTAKRFF. Here the CDR3 DNA reads TGTGCCAGCAGAAAGCTAACGGCGAAACGCTTCTTT.

This rearrangement joins TRBV25-1 to TRBJ2-2; D remains unclear. Trimming removed 3 bases from V and 7 bases from J, with 6 bases in between. CDR3 length: 12 amino acids. CDR1 MGHDK and CDR2 SYGVNS come from the germline V gene. CDR3 protein: CASSDGGGELFF. In nucleotides, the CDR3 is TGTGCCAGCAGTGACGGTGGCGGGGAGCTGTTTTTT.

The chain carries TRBV29-1 and TRBJ1-5, with D unclear. CDR1 and CDR2 (germline): SQVTM, ANQGSEA. The V gene lost 2 bases and the J gene lost 6 bases, with 11 bases spanning the gap. CDR3 length: 13 residues. As DNA, the CDR3 is TGCAGCGTTGAATGGGCAGATGGTCAGCCCCAGCATTTT. This sequence encodes CSVEWADGQPQHF. Full variable domain (remainder filled in from reference TRBV29-1 and TRBJ1-5): SAVISQKPSRDICQRGTSLTIQCQVDSQVTMMFWYRQQPGQSLTLIATANQGSEATYESGFVIDKFPISRPNLTFSTLTVSNMSPEDSSIYLCSVEWADGQPQHFGDGTRLSIL.

The J gene is TRBJ2-3, the V gene TRBV5-6, with 10 bases identical to TRBD2. CDR1 and CDR2 (germline): SGHDT, YYEEEE. With V trimmed by 0 bases and J by 7 bases, 8 bases remained unmatched. CDR3 length: 16 amino acids. The chain's CDR3 is CASSLGTSGLLNTQYF. The CDR3 DNA follows: TGTGCCAGCAGCTTGGGGACTAGCGGTTTGTTGAATACGCAGTATTTT.

V gene TRBV13 combines with J gene TRBJ2-7, with 12 bases that match TRBD2. Germline V lookup: CDR1 PRHDT, CDR2 FYEKMQ (reference sequence). The CDR3 has 16 residues. The V gene end was trimmed by 0 bases and the J gene end by 2 bases; junction bases not matched to a gene: 2. CDR3 region: CASSLGGLAGTYEQYF. The DNA for the CDR3 is TGTGCCAGCAGCTTAGGAGGACTAGCGGGGACCTACGAGCAGTACTTC.

The chain recombines TRBV5-1 with TRBJ2-3; tentatively, D is TRBD2 (6 bases). Germline V gene lookup returns CDR1 SGHRS and CDR2 YFSETQ. V was clipped by 1 base and J by 4 bases, with 13 bases between them. CDR3 length equals 15 residues. The CDR3, as DNA: TGCGCCAGCAGCTTGCCCCCGGGAGAGGCAGATACGCAGTATTTT. Translation: CASSLPPGEADTQYF.

The chain combines TRBV27 with TRBJ2-7, with a possible D match to TRBD1 (6 bases). The CDR3 contains 14 residues. V was trimmed by 6 bases and J by 6 bases, leaving 18 bases between them. The germline V gene has CDR1 MNHEY and CDR2 SMNVEV (reference sequence). The CDR3 reads CASSIHQGLAEQYF. The CDR3 bases are TGTGCCAGCAGCATACATCAGGGGCTCGCCGAGCAGTACTTC.

The CDR3 sequence: CASSLGWNTEAFF. CDR3 coding DNA: TGTGCCAGCAGCTTAGGATGGAACACTGAAGCTTTCTTT. This chain uses TRBV11-2 with TRBJ1-1; D unresolved. This CDR3 contains 13 residues. Trimming shortened V by 1 base and J by 1 base, and 4 bases separated the two germline ends. Germline V gene sequence: CDR1 SGHAT, CDR2 FQNNGV. The variable domain in full, completed from reference TRBV11-2 and TRBJ1-1, reads EAGVAQSPRYKIIEKRQSVAFWCNPISGHATLYWYQQILGQGPKLLIQFQNNGVVDDSQLPKDRFSAERLKGVDSTLKIQPAKLEDSAVYLCASSLGWNTEAFFGQGTRLTVV.

The chain has TRBV6-1 and TRBJ2-7, with 7 bases lining up with TRBD2. Germline V lookup: CDR1 MNHNS, CDR2 SASEGT. The V segment lost 8 bases and the J segment 2 bases; nucleotides outside the gene matches: 9. The CDR3 contains 14 residues. CDR3 DNA sequence: TGTGCCAGCGCGTTCTATGGGGGGGCCTACGAGCAGTACTTC. This encodes CASAFYGGAYEQYF.

V usage is TRBV5-4 and J usage is TRBJ2-1, with 15 bases lining up with TRBD2. Germline CDR1 and CDR2: SGHNT and YYREEE (reference sequence). V lost 3 bases to trimming and J lost 4 bases; unmatched junction nucleotides: 2. The CDR3 is 16 amino acids. The CDR3, as DNA: TGTGCCAGCAGCTCCGGGACTAGCGGGAGGTACAATGAGCAGTTCTTC. Translated, it gives CASSSGTSGRYNEQFF.

This clone is a singleton in its sample. The rearrangement uses TRBV15 and TRBJ2-5; D remains unclear. This CDR3 has 15 amino acids. The germline gives CDR1 LNHNV, CDR2 YYDKDF (reference sequence). Deletions cut 6 bases from V and 5 bases from J, with 19 bases between. The CDR3 sequence is CATRGWSGIDETQYF. The CDR3 nucleotides are TGTGCCACCAGGGGTTGGTCAGGAATCGACGAGACCCAGTACTTC.

The V and J genes are TRBV19 and TRBJ2-2, with TRBD2 identical over 13 bases. Germline assignment: CDR1 LNHDA and CDR2 SQIVND (reference sequence). Trimming took 3 bases from V and 4 from J; bases not matched to a gene: 17. This CDR3 contains 21 residues. The CDR3 DNA reads as TGTGCCAGTAGTATCTTGTTTGTGTGGGCAGGGACTAGCGGGACCACCGGGGAGCTGTTTTTT. It codes for CASSILFVWAGTSGTTGELFF.

DNA for the CDR3: TGTGCCAGCAGGCGACACGGCGGGGTCTACGAGCAGTACTTC. Protein: CASRRHGGVYEQYF. The chain recombines TRBV11-2 with TRBJ2-7; TRBD2 might be the D (6 bases). This CDR3 region has 14 residues. V was trimmed by 6 bases and J by 3 bases, leaving 15 bases between them. CDR1 and CDR2 (germline): SGHAT, FQNNGV.

The rearrangement joins TRBV21-1 to TRBJ1-1; the D segment call TRBD1 is taken from the table without a DNA check. TRBV21-1 is tagged as a pseudogene. There are 16 residues in the CDR3. CDR3 loop: CASSTKADRGTPEAFF. Here the CDR3 DNA reads TGTGCCAGCAGCACAAAAGCGGACAGGGGGACTCCCGAAGCTTTCTTT.

A remark on this clone: This sample includes further DNA sequences coding for the same CDR3. This chain links TRBV13 with TRBJ2-7; 9 positions match TRBD1. Unmatched junction bases numbered 0, after V lost 3 bases and J lost 3 bases. The CDR3 runs to 13 residues. The germline V gene encodes CDR1 PRHDT and CDR2 FYEKMQ (reference sequence). CDR3 in DNA: TGTGCCAGCAGCTTGGGACAGGGCTACGAGCAGTACTTC. Translating it yields CASSLGQGYEQYF.

This clone occurred once. J is TRBJ2-1 and V is TRBV28; D may be TRBD2 (5 bases). Trimming took 3 bases from V and 5 from J, leaving 8 bases between them. This CDR3 is 13 amino acids long. The V gene's germline CDR1 is MDHEN and CDR2 SYDVKM. CDR3 protein: CASSFWRDNEQFF. CDR3 nucleotide sequence: TGTGCCAGCAGTTTCTGGCGGGACAATGAGCAGTTCTTC.

The chain has TRBV7-9 and TRBJ2-3; D possibly corresponds to TRBD2 (6 bases). CDR1 is SEHNR, CDR2 FQNEAQ, per germline (reference sequence). V lost 1 base, J lost 0 bases, and 14 bases lay in between. The CDR3 has 17 amino acids. The CDR3 nucleotides read TGTGCCAGCAGCTTAGTCCGGCTAGCGTATAGCACAGATACGCAGTATTTT. It encodes CASSLVRLAYSTDTQYF.

This clone came up a few times. This chain joins TRBV5-1 and TRBJ1-5; D is ambiguous. Trimming left V 0 bases short and J 9 bases short, with 13 bases between. CDR3 length: 14 residues. CDR1 is SGHRS, CDR2 YFSETQ, per germline. CDR3: CASSLGTGTWPQHF. The CDR3 DNA reads as TGCGCCAGCAGCTTGGGCACGGGTACCTGGCCCCAGCATTTT.

The chain has TRBV9 and TRBJ2-5, with 7 bases aligning to TRBD2. CDR3 length equals 15 residues. V was pared by 0 bases and J by 7 bases, with 9 bases of the junction left unmatched. The germline V gene encodes CDR1 SGDLS and CDR2 YYNGEE. The CDR3 coding sequence is TGTGCCAGCAGCGTAGGGACTGCCTCGGGGGGGACCCAGTACTTC. Protein: CASSVGTASGGTQYF.

V and J are TRBV10-2 and TRBJ2-7; unclear D gene. The V end was cut by 5 bases, the J end by 3 bases, with 8 bases between. Per germline, CDR1 WSHSY and CDR2 SAAADI. The CDR3 is made up of 12 amino acids. CDR3 amino acids: CASSSTVYEQYF. The CDR3 DNA is TGCGCCAGCAGTTCCACAGTCTACGAGCAGTACTTC.

The V and J genes are TRBV9 and TRBJ2-7, with a weak D call TRBD2 (6 bases). CDR3 length equals 13 residues. Germline assignment: CDR1 SGDLS and CDR2 YYNGEE. The V end lost 1 base, the J end lost 6 bases, and 11 bases lay between the germline ends. Here the CDR3 reads CASSVLVGGEQYF. DNA of the CDR3: TGTGCCAGCAGCGTATTGGTCGGGGGCGAGCAGTACTTC.

V gene TRBV6-6 combines with J gene TRBJ2-2; D gene unclear. The CDR3 spans 14 residues. Trimming took off 6 bases at V and 6 bases at J, with 14 bases between the two ends. CDR1 is MNHNY and CDR2 is SVGAGI in the germline V gene (reference sequence). The CDR3 region is CASSPTLGPGELFF. The CDR3 DNA reads as TGTGCCAGCAGCCCGACTTTGGGCCCCGGGGAGCTGTTTTTT.

Details on this clone: This same CDR3 is encoded by further DNA sequences in the sample. The chain links TRBV15 to TRBJ2-7; 8 bases align to TRBD1. The CDR3 loop spans 14 amino acids. The germline V gene has CDR1 LNHNV and CDR2 YYDKDF (reference sequence). Germline trimming cut 4 bases from V and 3 bases from J; bases unmatched to any gene: 5. DNA of the CDR3: TGTGCCACCAGCACCGGGACAGGCAGCTACGAGCAGTACTTC. As protein: CATSTGTGSYEQYF. Using reference TRBV15 and TRBJ2-7 for the parts outside the CDR3, the full variable domain is DAMVIQNPRYQVTQFGKPVTLSCSQTLNHNVMYWYQQKSSQAPKLLFHYYDKDFNNEADTPDNFQSRRPNTSFCFLDIRSPGLGDTAMYLCATSTGTGSYEQYFGPGTRLTVT.

This chain joins TRBV6-5 and TRBJ1-2; D is unclear. This CDR3 is built from 12 residues. Deletions cut 4 bases from V and 5 bases from J, with 8 bases between. Germline-derived CDR1 and CDR2 are MNHEY and SVGAGI. CDR3 amino acids: CASSLPGYGYTF. The CDR3, as DNA: TGTGCCAGCAGTTTACCGGGGTATGGCTACACCTTC.

In its sample, this clone was seen a few times. This chain links TRBV9 with TRBJ1-5; 8 positions match TRBD1. Trimming removed 0 bases from V and 7 bases from J; junction bases left unmatched: 3. There are 14 residues in the CDR3. In germline, CDR1 is SGDLS, CDR2 YYNGEE. DNA of the CDR3: TGTGCCAGCAGCGTAGGAACAGGGGGGCAGCCCCAGCATTTT. Its translation: CASSVGTGGQPQHF.